The 11 T cell receptor beta chains given below trace back to one sample, sequenced in a study of cytomegalovirus exposure and HLA in healthy donors. The PCR made use of 60 Vbeta and 13 Jbeta primers. The table came from immunoSEQ multiplex PCR; TCRdb's copy has only in-frame clones and leaves some out. The data hold around 95,000 clones, with around 84% observed a single time. Sample: PBMCs. All receptors derive from a woman aged 35 to 49 in good health and CMV-seropositive.

The chain joins TRBV5-1 to TRBJ2-3; TRBD1 matches 7 bases. The CDR3 runs to 14 residues. The germline V gene encodes CDR1 SGHRS and CDR2 YFSETQ. The J segment lost 4 bases and the V segment lost 3 bases, leaving 5 bases of the junction unmatched. The CDR3 loop reads CASSSTGSADTQYF. In nucleotides, the CDR3 is TGCGCCAGCAGCTCGACAGGGAGCGCAGATACGCAGTATTTT.

J is TRBJ2-3 and V is TRBV6-4; D not resolved. The CDR3 is 13 amino acids. Between the trimmed V and J ends, which lost 2 bases and 0 bases, there was a span of 3 bases. Germline-derived CDR1 and CDR2 are MRHNA and SNTAGT. CDR3 nucleotides: TGTGCCAGCAGTGACCAAAGCACAGATACGCAGTATTTT. Protein product: CASSDQSTDTQYF.

The J gene is TRBJ2-6, the V gene TRBV4-1; the match to TRBD1 covers 8 bases. The CDR3 loop spans 19 amino acids. V dropped 1 base and J dropped 0; count of bases not matched to a gene: 8. Per germline, CDR1 MGHRA and CDR2 YSYEKL. The CDR3, as DNA: TGCGCCAGCAGCCAAGTGGCGGGCAGGGGGCCCTCTGGGGCCAACGTCCTGACTTTC. This gives the protein CASSQVAGRGPSGANVLTF.

This clone has just a few counts. The chain couples TRBV27 to TRBJ2-6, with D perhaps TRBD1 (6 bases). The CDR3 covers 15 residues. The germline V gene encodes CDR1 MNHEY and CDR2 SMNVEV (reference sequence). V dropped 7 bases and J dropped 2 bases, with 12 bases sitting between them. The CDR3, as DNA: TGTGCCAGCACCCTACAGGGCCCTGGGGCCAACGTCCTGACTTTC. It codes for CASTLQGPGANVLTF.

The CDR3 reads CASSLAASGILYEQYF. CDR3 nucleotide sequence: TGCGCCAGCAGCTTGGCCGCTAGCGGGATCCTCTACGAGCAGTACTTC. The chain combines TRBV5-1 with TRBJ2-7; TRBD2 agrees at 9 bases. This CDR3 has 16 residues. With 0 bases clipped from V and 3 bases from J, the junction kept 7 bases outside the gene matches. Germline assignment: CDR1 SGHRS and CDR2 YFSETQ.

This clone was observed a single time. The rearrangement uses TRBV11-2 and TRBJ1-2, with a possible D match to TRBD1 (5 bases). V lost 4 bases to trimming and J lost 8 bases, with 23 bases between them. CDR3 length: 16 amino acids. CDR1 SGHAT and CDR2 FQNNGV come from the germline V gene. DNA of the CDR3: TGTGCCAGCAGCTCTCCAGGGCGGGGCCGCCCAAAGGGCTACACCTTC. Translated: CASSSPGRGRPKGYTF.

The chain couples TRBV9 to TRBJ1-1, with 8 bases matching TRBD1. This CDR3 comprises 16 residues. CDR1 and CDR2 from the germline V gene are SGDLS and YYNGEE. Unmatched junction bases numbered 10, after V lost 3 bases and J lost 3 bases. The DNA of the CDR3 is TGTGCCAGCAGCGCGGCAGGGGGCACGGAGGACACTGAAGCTTTCTTT. This translates into CASSAAGGTEDTEAFF.

This rearrangement joins TRBV19 to TRBJ2-1; D uncertain. The germline CDR1 and CDR2 sequences are LNHDA and SQIVND (reference sequence). The V end lost 3 bases, the J end lost 9 bases, and 9 bases lay between the germline ends. The CDR3 extends over 12 amino acids. CDR3 sequence reads: CASSMTGSEQFF. CDR3 coding DNA: TGTGCCAGTAGTATGACTGGATCTGAGCAGTTCTTC. Using reference TRBV19 and TRBJ2-1 for the parts outside the CDR3, the full variable domain is DGGITQSPKYLFRKEGQNVTLSCEQNLNHDAMYWYRQDPGQGLRLIYYSQIVNDFQKGDIAEGYSVSREKKESFPLTVTSAQKNPTAFYLCASSMTGSEQFFGPGTRLTVL.

V is TRBV19 and J is TRBJ2-3; D is ambiguous. The CDR3 loop spans 12 amino acids. V shed 8 bases and J shed 6 bases, with 12 bases lying between them. Germline assignment: CDR1 LNHDA and CDR2 SQIVND (reference sequence). CDR3 sequence: CASGLLGDTQYF. CDR3 nucleotides: TGTGCCAGTGGCCTCCTTGGTGATACGCAGTATTTT.

The chain has TRBV6-1 and TRBJ2-7; TRBD2 agrees at 10 bases. Germline V gene sequence: CDR1 MNHNS, CDR2 SASEGT. This CDR3 contains 13 residues. J lost 2 bases, V lost 11 bases, and 6 bases had no gene match. CDR3 loop: CAAVGLATYEQYF. The DNA of the CDR3 is TGTGCCGCGGTGGGACTAGCGACCTACGAGCAGTACTTC.

J is TRBJ2-4 and V is TRBV5-4, with 8 nucleotides matching TRBD2. The CDR3 runs to 16 residues. Germline V gives CDR1 SGHNT, CDR2 YYREEE (reference sequence). V lost 3 bases to trimming and J lost 6 bases; unmatched junction nucleotides: 11. This CDR3 reads CASSYTGLVHGNIQYF. CDR3 DNA: TGTGCCAGCAGCTATACGGGACTAGTCCATGGAAACATTCAGTACTTC.